This is a list of T cell receptor beta chains from one sample in a study of blood T cell repertoires in COVID-19. Assay: immunoSEQ multiplex PCR; the TCRdb copy retains only in-frame clones and omits some. Among tens of thousands of clones listed, roughly 90% were seen once. The sequenced sample was peripheral blood. These receptors all come from a human donor in a cohort sampled during active COVID-19. CDR3s include the opening cysteine and the closing phenylalanine or tryptophan. The D gene is left open where the match is weak. Only part of the rows carry a size: once, few, many, or a class if the clone is expanded.

len,abundance,d_gene,j_gene,v_gene,CDR3aa,CDR3nt
13,once,NA,TRBJ1-5,TRBV12-3/TRBV12-4,CASSLGGDQPQHF,TGTGCCAGCAGTTTGGGGGGGGACCAGCCCCAGCATTTT
14,NA,NA,TRBJ2-1,TRBV7-9,CASSLGGLGNEQFF,TGTGCCAGCAGCTTAGGCGGATTAGGCAATGAGCAGTTCTTC
14,NA,NA,TRBJ2-7,TRBV5-1,CASRRRGGSYEQYF,TGCGCCAGCAGGAGGAGGGGTGGCTCCTACGAGCAGTACTTC
17,NA,TRBD2,TRBJ2-1,TRBV7-2,CASSLALLAGVNNEQFF,TGTGCCAGCAGCTTAGCTTTATTGGCGGGAGTGAACAATGAGCAGTTCTTC
16,once,TRBD2,TRBJ2-3,TRBV5-1,CATMGTSGSGADTQYF,TGCGCCACCATGGGGACTAGCGGGAGTGGGGCAGATACGCAGTATTTT
15,NA,TRBD1,TRBJ2-7,TRBV6-2/TRBV6-3,CASSLVVRQGYEQYF,TGTGCCAGCAGTCTGGTTGTGCGACAGGGCTACGAGCAGTACTTC
14,NA,NA,TRBJ2-1,TRBV24-1,CATSDPGKRNEQFF,TGTGCCACCAGTGATCCAGGGAAACGGAATGAGCAGTTCTTC
15,NA,NA,TRBJ2-7,TRBV7-6,CASSPIEGGSYEQYF,TGTGCCAGCAGCCCCATTGAGGGCGGTTCCTACGAGCAGTACTTC
13,NA,NA,TRBJ1-2,TRBV5-4,CASSFGENYGYTF,TGTGCCAGCAGCTTCGGGGAGAACTATGGCTACACCTTC
16,NA,TRBD1,TRBJ1-6,TRBV30,CAGTPPTGAYNSPLHF,TGTGCCGGGACTCCCCCGACAGGGGCCTATAATTCACCCCTCCACTTT
14,NA,NA,TRBJ2-4,TRBV19,CASSTRQAQNIQYF,TGTGCCAGTAGTACGCGACAGGCCCAAAACATTCAGTACTTC
17,NA,NA,TRBJ1-5,TRBV19,CASSIENSGYSNQPQHF,TGTGCCAGTAGTATAGAGAATTCGGGTTATAGCAATCAGCCCCAGCATTTT
16,NA,NA,TRBJ1-2,TRBV5-6,CASSWMTGSANYGYTF,TGTGCCAGCAGCTGGATGACAGGTTCAGCTAACTATGGCTACACCTTC
13,NA,TRBD1,TRBJ2-3,TRBV24-1,CATGQGSTDTQYF,TGTGCCACTGGACAGGGGTCAACAGATACGCAGTATTTT
13,NA,NA,TRBJ2-2,TRBV2,CASSDANTGELFF,TGTGCCAGCAGTGACGCGAACACCGGGGAGCTGTTTTTT
12,once,NA,TRBJ1-2,TRBV24-1,CATSDPGEGYTF,TGTGCCACCAGTGACCCCGGAGAGGGCTACACCTTC
17,NA,NA,TRBJ2-1,TRBV5-6,CASSLARRSGSYNEQFF,TGTGCCAGCAGCTTGGCTCGGCGGAGCGGCTCCTACAATGAGCAGTTCTTC
15,medium-sized,TRBD2,TRBJ2-3,TRBV30,CAWSGLAGGADTQYF,TGTGCCTGGAGCGGACTAGCGGGAGGTGCAGATACGCAGTATTTT
15,NA,NA,TRBJ2-5,TRBV11-2,CASSLVGGVGETQYF,TGTGCCAGCAGCTTAGTGGGAGGTGTGGGAGAGACCCAGTACTTC
15,NA,TRBD1,TRBJ1-5,TRBV4-3,CASSPFRDSGQPQHF,TGCGCCAGCAGCCCCTTCCGGGACAGTGGTCAGCCCCAGCATTTT
18,NA,NA,TRBJ2-7,TRBV30,CAWSSIGWGDASSYEQYF,TGTGCCTGGAGTAGTATCGGTTGGGGGGATGCGAGCTCCTACGAGCAGTACTTC
13,once,TRBD1,TRBJ1-1,TRBV19,CASSITGGSEAFF,TGTGCCAGTAGTATAACAGGGGGCAGTGAAGCTTTCTTT
16,NA,TRBD2,TRBJ2-1,TRBV24-1,CATSDGLAGTYNEQFF,TGTGCCACCAGTGATGGACTAGCGGGGACCTACAATGAGCAGTTCTTC
21,NA,TRBD2,TRBJ2-1,TRBV3-1/TRBV3-2,CASSQGGQGAPLAGVYNEQFF,TGTGCCAGCAGCCAAGGTGGTCAGGGGGCTCCACTAGCGGGAGTCTACAATGAGCAGTTCTTC
15,NA,TRBD2,TRBJ2-1,TRBV5-1,CASSVPTTSGNEQFF,TGCGCCAGCAGCGTTCCGACGACTAGCGGGAATGAGCAGTTCTTC
15,NA,NA,TRBJ2-5,TRBV27,CASSFIGVKGETQYF,TGTGCCAGCAGTTTTATAGGGGTGAAGGGGGAGACCCAGTACTTC
14,NA,NA,TRBJ2-7,TRBV9,CASSGGDDYYEQYF,TGTGCCAGCAGCGGGGGAGATGACTACTACGAGCAGTACTTC
16,NA,NA,TRBJ2-3,TRBV20-1,CSASLLAGSGTDTQYF,TGCAGTGCTAGTCTCCTAGCCGGGAGTGGCACAGATACGCAGTATTTT
17,NA,NA,TRBJ1-5,TRBV7-8,CASSLIGGARSNQPQHF,TGTGCCAGCAGCTTAATCGGGGGGGCTCGTAGCAATCAGCCCCAGCATTTT
13,NA,NA,TRBJ2-2,TRBV28,CASSLEVPGELFF,TGTGCCAGCAGCTTAGAGGTACCCGGGGAGCTGTTTTTT
14,few,NA,TRBJ2-7,TRBV28,CASSFTEGAYEQYF,TGTGCCAGCAGTTTCACAGAAGGGGCCTACGAGCAGTACTTC
14,NA,NA,TRBJ1-4,TRBV28,CASSLQGSEEKLFF,TGTGCCAGCAGCCTACAGGGAAGTGAAGAAAAACTGTTTTTT
15,NA,TRBD1,TRBJ1-5,TRBV6-6,CASSYVGGIVQPQHF,TGTGCCAGCAGTTACGTAGGGGGCATCGTTCAGCCCCAGCATTTT
16,NA,TRBD1,TRBJ1-3,TRBV27,CASRADGQGSGNTIYF,TGTGCCAGCAGGGCTGACGGACAGGGCTCTGGAAACACCATATATTTT
14,NA,TRBD2,TRBJ2-3,TRBV7-9,CASSLGGIGDTQYF,TGTGCCAGCAGCTTGGGGGGGATCGGAGATACGCAGTATTTT
16,NA,TRBD2,TRBJ2-1,TRBV5-1,CASSAPRLAGHNEQFF,TGCGCCAGCAGCGCTCCGCGACTAGCGGGTCACAATGAGCAGTTCTTC
13,once,TRBD1,TRBJ1-2,TRBV12-3/TRBV12-4,CASSPTGGYGYTF,TGTGCCAGCAGTCCGACAGGGGGCTATGGCTACACCTTC
14,NA,NA,TRBJ2-7,TRBV7-8,CASTSDRTPYEQYF,TGTGCCAGCACCTCCGACAGGACCCCCTACGAGCAGTACTTC
15,NA,NA,TRBJ2-1,TRBV5-1,CASSLGASVYNEQFF,TGCGCCAGCAGCTTGGGGGCTAGCGTCTACAATGAGCAGTTCTTC
13,NA,TRBD1,TRBJ1-5,TRBV14,CASSDRGGQPQHF,TGTGCCAGCAGCGACAGGGGAGGTCAGCCCCAGCATTTT
14,NA,NA,TRBJ1-2,TRBV3-1/TRBV3-2,CASSQDLGLSGYTF,TGTGCCAGCAGCCAAGATCTGGGGCTAAGTGGCTACACCTTC